Listed below are T cell receptor beta chains from one sample, sequenced in a study of CD8 T cells in Susac syndrome. TCRdb redid the calling of the immunoSEQ multiplex PCR reads with MiXCR, one entry per CDR3 protein. The table has around 130,000 distinct CDR3 sequences, roughly 94% seen once. Source material: CD8+ T cells from PBMCs. These receptors were collected from a human donor with Susac syndrome. CDR3s include the opening cysteine and the closing phenylalanine or tryptophan. A D gene is named only where the DNA matches it firmly. Some rows have no size entry. The others give once, few or many, or a class for an expanded clone.

TRBJ2-3 | 14 | - | TRBV10-3 | TRBD2 | CATAAGGVIDTQYF | TGTGCCACCGCCGCGGGGGGGGTCATTGATACGCAGTATTTT
TRBJ1-6 | 15 | - | TRBV4-3 | - | CASSQAPESNSPLHF | TGCGCCAGCAGCCAAGCGCCAGAGTCTAATTCACCCCTCCACTTT
TRBJ1-3 | 15 | - | TRBV29-1 | - | CSVENEQLSGNTIYF | TGCAGCGTTGAGAATGAGCAGCTCTCTGGAAACACCATATATTTT
TRBJ2-1 | 14 | few | TRBV29-1 | - | CSAGPRYLIDEQFF | TGTAGCGCCGGCCCCCGTTACCTCATCGATGAGCAGTTCTTC
TRBJ2-7 | 14 | - | TRBV20-1 | - | CSARSLVGGYEQYF | TGCAGTGCTAGGTCCCTAGTAGGAGGGTACGAGCAGTACTTC
TRBJ1-1 | 15 | once | TRBV15 | - | CATSRHGTPNTEAFF | TGTGCCACCAGCAGGCACGGGACACCTAACACTGAAGCTTTCTTT
TRBJ1-5 | 13 | - | TRBV19 | TRBD1 | CASSFQGAQPQHF | TGTGCCAGTAGTTTCCAGGGGGCTCAGCCCCAGCATTTT
TRBJ2-7 | 15 | - | TRBV29-1 | - | CSVEVRLGLQYEQYF | TGCAGCGTTGAAGTTAGGTTGGGACTGCAGTACGAGCAGTACTTC
TRBJ1-1 | 11 | - | TRBV19 | - | CASIGTMGAFF | TGTGCCAGTATTGGGACCATGGGAGCTTTCTTT
TRBJ2-1 | 16 | - | TRBV7-2 | TRBD1 | CASSSGQGRAYNEQFF | TGTGCCAGCAGCTCCGGACAGGGTAGAGCCTACAATGAGCAGTTCTTC
TRBJ1-2 | 15 | - | TRBV29-1 | - | CSVEDGRSSLYGYTF | TGCAGCGTTGAAGACGGGAGGAGTTCGCTCTATGGCTACACCTTC
TRBJ2-2 | 16 | - | TRBV11-2 | - | CASSAAGASNTGELFF | TGTGCCAGCAGCGCAGCAGGGGCGTCGAACACCGGGGAGCTGTTTTTT
TRBJ2-5 | 13 | - | TRBV12-3/TRBV12-4 | - | CASSLSRVETQYF | TGTGCCAGCAGTTTATCCAGGGTGGAGACCCAGTACTTC
TRBJ2-5 | 16 | - | TRBV14 | TRBD2 | CASSWLRAGAQETQYF | TGTGCCAGCAGCTGGTTGAGAGCGGGGGCACAAGAGACCCAGTACTTC
TRBJ2-1 | 16 | - | TRBV4-1 | - | CASSQESGVVRNEQFF | TGCGCCAGCAGCCAAGAGTCTGGGGTGGTAAGGAATGAGCAGTTCTTC
TRBJ1-2 | 14 | - | TRBV5-1 | TRBD1 | CASSSDREAYGYTF | TGCGCCAGCAGCTCGGACAGGGAGGCCTATGGCTACACCTTC
TRBJ2-7 | 16 | - | TRBV29-1 | TRBD1 | CSVEGWSSGQAYEQYF | TGCAGCGTTGAAGGATGGTCGTCAGGACAGGCCTACGAGCAGTACTTC
TRBJ2-7 | 14 | - | TRBV20-1 | TRBD2 | CSARDRGGDYEQYF | TGCAGTGCTAGAGACCGGGGGGGAGACTACGAGCAGTACTTC
TRBJ2-7 | 16 | - | TRBV7-9 | - | CASSLELGQGSYEQYF | TGTGCCAGCAGCTTAGAATTGGGCCAAGGATCCTACGAGCAGTACTTC
TRBJ2-1 | 10 | - | TRBV29-1 | - | CSVHVTEQFF | TGCAGCGTTCACGTTACGGAGCAGTTCTTC
TRBJ2-1 | 14 | - | TRBV6-2/TRBV6-3 | TRBD2 | CASTRSGGYNEQFF | TGTGCCAGCACACGATCGGGGGGGTACAATGAGCAGTTCTTC
TRBJ2-1 | 14 | once | TRBV5-6 | - | CASTSADEYNEQFF | TGTGCCAGCACCTCGGCCGACGAATACAATGAGCAGTTCTTC
TRBJ1-5 | 15 | - | TRBV2 | - | CASSEGVQANQPQHF | TGTGCCAGCAGTGAAGGGGTACAGGCGAATCAGCCCCAGCATTTT
TRBJ1-2 | 15 | - | TRBV7-9 | TRBD1 | CASSLVSAGGSGYTF | TGTGCCAGCAGCTTAGTTTCGGCAGGGGGCAGCGGCTACACCTTC
TRBJ2-7 | 13 | - | TRBV29-1 | - | CSVEGDNSYEQYF | TGCAGCGTTGAAGGGGACAACTCCTACGAGCAGTACTTC
TRBJ2-5 | 17 | - | TRBV15 | - | CATSRVGAQRIQETQYF | TGTGCCACCAGCAGAGTGGGGGCACAAAGGATCCAAGAGACCCAGTACTTC
TRBJ2-7 | 15 | - | TRBV6-5 | TRBD2 | CASSSTSFGTYEQYF | TGTGCCAGCAGCTCGACTAGCTTCGGTACCTACGAGCAGTACTTC
TRBJ1-2 | 15 | - | TRBV25-1 | TRBD1 | CASPPGTGYFYGYTF | TGTGCCAGTCCGCCCGGGACAGGGTACTTTTATGGCTACACCTTC
TRBJ2-5 | 12 | - | TRBV2 | - | CASTVIQETQYF | TGTGCCAGCACCGTGATCCAAGAGACCCAGTACTTC
TRBJ2-3 | 16 | once | TRBV29-1 | TRBD1 | CSVEESGQGISDTQYF | TGCAGCGTTGAAGAGAGTGGACAGGGGATCTCAGATACGCAGTATTTT
TRBJ2-7 | 11 | - | TRBV2 | - | CAGTSGHEQYF | TGTGCCGGAACCTCCGGACACGAGCAGTACTTC
TRBJ1-1 | 14 | - | TRBV10-3 | TRBD1 | CASRDRGSNTEAFF | TGTGCCAGCCGGGACAGGGGATCAAACACTGAAGCTTTCTTT
TRBJ1-1 | 11 | - | TRBV20-1 | - | CSARTGVEAFF | TGCAGTGCTCGCACTGGGGTTGAAGCTTTCTTT
TRBJ2-7 | 17 | - | TRBV15 | - | CATSRVGRGKSSYEQYF | TGTGCCACCAGCAGAGTGGGGAGGGGGAAAAGCTCCTACGAGCAGTACTTC
TRBJ2-7 | 16 | - | TRBV19 | - | CASSLRLQGWAYEQYF | TGTGCCAGTAGTCTCCGACTCCAGGGATGGGCCTACGAGCAGTACTTC
TRBJ1-1 | 10 | - | TRBV12-3/TRBV12-4 | - | CASYQGKAFF | TGTGCCAGTTATCAGGGGAAAGCTTTCTTT
TRBJ2-5 | 14 | - | TRBV9 | TRBD2 | CASSAGLAPETQYF | TGTGCCAGCAGCGCGGGACTAGCGCCAGAGACCCAGTACTTC
TRBJ1-5 | 14 | - | TRBV4-2 | - | CASSPRMINQPQLF | TGTGCCAGCAGCCCCCGGATGATCAATCAGCCCCAGCTTTTT
TRBJ1-4 | 12 | - | TRBV29-1 | - | CSAWTADEKLFF | TGCAGCGCCTGGACAGCGGATGAAAAACTGTTTTTT
TRBJ2-7 | 15 | - | TRBV19 | TRBD1 | CASSARDRGIYEQYF | TGTGCCAGTAGTGCGAGGGACAGGGGCATCTACGAGCAGTACTTC
TRBJ2-3 | 15 | - | TRBV7-8 | TRBD2 | CASSLSSGGTDTQYF | TGTGCCAGCAGCTTATCTAGCGGGGGCACAGATACGCAGTATTTT
TRBJ2-1 | 15 | - | TRBV7-9 | TRBD1 | CASSHRDRAYNEQFF | TGTGCCAGCAGCCACCGGGACAGGGCCTACAATGAGCAGTTCTTC
TRBJ2-3 | 11 | - | TRBV28 | - | CASTEADTQYF | TGTGCCAGCACAGAGGCAGATACGCAGTATTTT